These 12 T cell receptor beta chains share one sample of origin, sequenced in a study of blood T cell repertoires in COVID-19. Clones were sequenced by immunoSEQ multiplex PCR, and TCRdb holds only the in-frame ones, with some missing. The table includes 100,000 to 150,000 clones, 88% detected once. The sample consisted of peripheral blood. These receptors all come from a woman over 75 with acute or convalescent COVID-19.

The chain carries TRBV5-1 and TRBJ1-6; no clear D gene. Germline V CDR1 and CDR2: SGHRS, YFSETQ. The CDR3 is 15 amino acids. Trimming removed 1 base at V and 2 bases at J, with 7 bases between. The CDR3 reads CASSLTDPYNSPLHF. The CDR3 DNA reads TGCGCCAGCAGCTTGACAGATCCCTATAATTCACCCCTCCACTTT.

CDR3 in DNA: TGTGCCAGCAGTGAATATGGGGGAGGCCTCCAGCATTTT. As protein: CASSEYGGGLQHF. The genes are TRBV25-1 and TRBJ1-5, with a possible D match to TRBD1 (5 bases). V was pared by 0 bases and J by 12 bases, with 12 bases between. Germline lookup yields CDR1 MGHDK and CDR2 SYGVNS. The CDR3 length is 13 residues.

The chain has TRBV19 and TRBJ1-2, with D possibly matching TRBD1 (5 bases). The CDR3 is 14 residues long. Trimming pared 3 bases from V and 0 bases from J, leaving 8 bases between. Germline V CDR1 and CDR2: LNHDA, SQIVND (reference sequence). CDR3 sequence: CASSMTVANYGYTF. CDR3 sequence (DNA): TGTGCCAGTAGTATGACAGTAGCTAACTATGGCTACACCTTC. Combining the CDR3 with reference TRBV19 and TRBJ1-2 gives the whole variable domain DGGITQSPKYLFRKEGQNVTLSCEQNLNHDAMYWYRQDPGQGLRLIYYSQIVNDFQKGDIAEGYSVSREKKESFPLTVTSAQKNPTAFYLCASSMTVANYGYTFGSGTRLTVV.

V usage is TRBV9 and J usage is TRBJ1-3, with D perhaps TRBD1 (6 bases). Trimming shortened V by 4 bases and J by 4 bases, and 15 bases separated the two germline ends. The CDR3 totals 15 residues. CDR1 SGDLS and CDR2 YYNGEE come from the germline V gene. Here the CDR3 DNA reads TGTGCCAGCAGCACATTGGACAGCCCCGGAAACACCATATATTTT. It yields the protein CASSTLDSPGNTIYF.

This clone appeared a few times. This rearrangement joins TRBV6-1 to TRBJ2-3, with TRBD2 matching over 8 bases. CDR3 length equals 17 residues. Germline V gene sequence: CDR1 MNHNS, CDR2 SASEGT. With 4 bases clipped from V and 4 bases from J, the junction kept 13 bases outside the gene matches. The CDR3 region is CASSALPGTSVSDTQYF. The CDR3 bases are TGTGCCAGCAGTGCCCTTCCCGGGACTAGTGTGTCAGATACGCAGTATTTT.

This clone was found a few times. The genes are TRBV9 and TRBJ1-1; no firm D call. Germline CDR1 is SGDLS and CDR2 is YYNGEE. Trimming took off 1 base at V and 1 base at J, with 5 bases between the two ends. CDR3 size: 13 residues. As DNA, the CDR3 is TGTGCCAGCAGCGTAAGAGGGAACACTGAAGCTTTCTTT. It encodes CASSVRGNTEAFF.

The chain employs TRBV5-5 and TRBJ2-3; D not certain. This CDR3 has 15 residues. Germline CDR1 reads SGHKS; CDR2 reads YYEKEE (reference sequence). Trimming pared 0 bases from V and 4 bases from J, leaving 12 bases between. Here the CDR3 DNA reads TGTGCCAGCAGCTTGGTGCTAGGTGTCGCAGATACGCAGTATTTT. Translating gives CASSLVLGVADTQYF.

The J gene is TRBJ2-3, the V gene TRBV11-1, with D possibly TRBD2 on 5 matching bases. Trimming shortened V by 3 bases and J by 4 bases, and 17 bases separated the two germline ends. Germline CDR1 is SGHAT and CDR2 is FQDESV (reference sequence). The CDR3 has 16 amino acids. CDR3 in amino acids: CASSLINLGASDTQYF. The CDR3 DNA sequence: TGTGCCAGCAGCTTGATTAACCTGGGAGCCTCAGATACGCAGTATTTT. Drawing the rest from reference TRBV11-1 and TRBJ2-3, the complete variable domain is EAEVAQSPRYKITEKSQAVAFWCDPISGHATLYWYRQILGQGPELLVQFQDESVVDDSQLPKDRFSAERLKGVDSTLKIQPAELGDSAMYLCASSLINLGASDTQYFGPGTRLTVL.

CDR3: CASGTVGRAIYF. CDR3 bases: TGTGCTAGTGGTACGGTGGGGCGAGCCATATATTTT. This chain links TRBV12-5 with TRBJ1-3; a possible D gene is TRBD1 (5 bases). The CDR3 is 12 residues long. The ends were cut back, 5 bases at V and 11 bases at J, with 13 bases in the middle. The germline gives CDR1 LGHNT, CDR2 FRNRAP.

This clone was observed a single time. This chain joins TRBV3-1 (or the pseudogene TRBV3-2) and TRBJ2-3; TRBD1 might be the D (6 bases). Germline assignment: CDR1 LGHDT and CDR2 YNNKEL (reference sequence). The CDR3 covers 16 residues. V was clipped by 1 base and J by 2 bases, with 13 bases between them. CDR3 in DNA: TGTGCCAGCAGCCAAGCGGCCGGGACACTCACAGATACGCAGTATTTT. Its protein product is CASSQAAGTLTDTQYF.

The rearrangement joins TRBV5-1 to TRBJ2-5; no clear D. The CDR3 runs 13 residues. The V gene lost 0 bases and the J gene lost 12 bases, with 15 bases spanning the gap. Germline CDR1 SGHRS, CDR2 YFSETQ. This chain's CDR3 is CASSLDVLVQKYF. The CDR3 DNA is TGCGCCAGCAGCTTGGACGTTTTAGTGCAAAAGTACTTC.

This clone was detected a few times. This rearrangement joins TRBV6-2 or TRBV6-3 to TRBJ2-3; maybe TRBD2 (6 bases). This CDR3 region has 14 residues. Germline CDR1 MNHEY, CDR2 SVGEGT. The germline V and J ends were trimmed by 0 bases and 6 bases, with 10 bases remaining between them. CDR3 in DNA: TGTGCCAGCAGTTACTCGGCTAGCGTGGATACGCAGTATTTT. Its protein is CASSYSASVDTQYF.